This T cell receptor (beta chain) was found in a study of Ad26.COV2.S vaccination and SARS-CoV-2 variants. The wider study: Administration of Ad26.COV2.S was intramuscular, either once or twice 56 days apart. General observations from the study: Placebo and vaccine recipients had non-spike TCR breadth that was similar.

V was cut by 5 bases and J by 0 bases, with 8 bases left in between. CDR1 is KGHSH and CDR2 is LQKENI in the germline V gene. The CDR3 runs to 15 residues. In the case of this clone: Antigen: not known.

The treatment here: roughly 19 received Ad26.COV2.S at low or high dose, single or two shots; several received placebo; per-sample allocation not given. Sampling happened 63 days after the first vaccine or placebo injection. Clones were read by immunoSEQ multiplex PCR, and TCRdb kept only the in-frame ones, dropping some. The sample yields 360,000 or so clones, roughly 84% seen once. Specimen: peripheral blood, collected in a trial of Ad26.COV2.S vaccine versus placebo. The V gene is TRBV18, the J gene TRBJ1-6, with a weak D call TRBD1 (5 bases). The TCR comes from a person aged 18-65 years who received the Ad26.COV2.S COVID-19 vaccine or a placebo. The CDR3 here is CASSSGSSYNSPLHF. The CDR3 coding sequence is TGTGCCAGCTCATCAGGGAGCTCCTATAATTCACCCCTCCACTTT.